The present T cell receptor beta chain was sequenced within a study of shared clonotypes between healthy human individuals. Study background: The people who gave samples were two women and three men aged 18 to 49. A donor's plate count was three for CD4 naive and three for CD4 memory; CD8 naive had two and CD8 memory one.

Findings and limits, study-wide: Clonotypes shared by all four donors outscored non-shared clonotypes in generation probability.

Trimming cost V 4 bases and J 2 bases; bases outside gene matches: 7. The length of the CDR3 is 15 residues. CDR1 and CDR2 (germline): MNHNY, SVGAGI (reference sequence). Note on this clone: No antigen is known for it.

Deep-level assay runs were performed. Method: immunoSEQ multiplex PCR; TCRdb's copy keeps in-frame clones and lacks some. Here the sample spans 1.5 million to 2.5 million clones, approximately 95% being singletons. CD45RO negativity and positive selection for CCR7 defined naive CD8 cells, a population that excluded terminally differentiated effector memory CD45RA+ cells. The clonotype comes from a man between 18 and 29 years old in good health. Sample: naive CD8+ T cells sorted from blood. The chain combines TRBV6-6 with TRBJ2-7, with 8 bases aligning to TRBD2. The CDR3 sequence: CASSFSAGATYEQYF. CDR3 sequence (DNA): TGTGCCAGCAGTTTCTCAGCGGGGGCGACCTACGAGCAGTACTTC.